The 15 T cell receptor beta chains given below trace back to one sample, sequenced in a study of tumor-infiltrating lymphocytes in oesophageal squamous cell carcinoma. Via MiXCR, TCRdb re-called the PCR reads, giving one row per CDR3 protein. The table has about 10,000 distinct CDR3 sequences, roughly three fifths seen once. Sequenced sample: esophageal tumor tissue. These receptors were taken from a female donor with esophageal squamous cell carcinoma.

This clonotype was picked up a small number of times. The CDR3 nucleotides read TGTGCCAGCAGCGCCGGACTGCCGGGGGCCAACGTCCTGACTTTC. This gives the protein CASSAGLPGANVLTF. This chain links TRBV11-1 with TRBJ2-6, with D possibly matching TRBD2 (5 bases). The CDR3 is 15 amino acids. With 5 bases removed from V and 4 bases from J, the gap between germline ends came to 12 bases. Looked up from germline, CDR1 is SGHAT and CDR2 is FQDESV (reference sequence).

This clonotype was observed once. The chain links TRBV12-3 or TRBV12-4 to TRBJ1-5; TRBD1 is a possible D gene (6 bases). V lost 4 bases and J 7 bases, leaving 11 bases between the germline ends. This CDR3 region has 13 residues. CDR3 amino acids: CASSYRAGQPQHF. Written as DNA, the CDR3 is TGTGCCAGCAGTTACAGGGCTGGACAGCCCCAGCATTTT.

In DNA, the CDR3 is TGTGCCAGTCTGGCTAGAGCGGGAGGGCTCCCAGATACGCAGTATTTT. Protein product: CASLARAGGLPDTQYF. The genes are TRBV6-1 and TRBJ2-3, with 10 bases that match TRBD2. Germline CDR1 MNHNS, CDR2 SASEGT. Unmatched junction bases numbered 13, after V lost 9 bases and J lost 4 bases. The CDR3 totals 16 residues.

In regard to this clonotype: Germline and junction disagree at one end, which may indicate a read error. The chain couples TRBV5-6 to TRBJ2-7; 9 bases match TRBD2. The CDR3 extends over 17 amino acids. The germline CDR1 and CDR2 sequences are SGHDT and YYEEEE. This chain's CDR3 is CASSFGFSGSSAGELYF. CDR3 bases: TGTGCCAGCAGCTTTGGGTTTAGCGGGAGTTCGGCCGGGGAGCTGTACTTC.

The J gene is TRBJ2-5, the V gene TRBV6-1; D possibly corresponds to TRBD1 (6 bases). The germline CDR1 and CDR2 sequences are MNHNS and SASEGT. Trimming left V 6 bases short and J 4 bases short, with 12 bases between. The CDR3 length is 13 residues. The CDR3, as DNA: TGTGCCAGCAGACAGGGTTTTAGAGAGACCCAGTACTTC. It encodes CASRQGFRETQYF.

The rearrangement links TRBV6-6 to TRBJ2-1; maybe TRBD2 (6 bases). Germline V CDR1 and CDR2: MNHNY, SVGAGI (reference sequence). V lost 2 bases, J lost 8 bases, and 13 bases lay in between. The CDR3 is made up of 14 amino acids. The CDR3 loop is CASSYLRRGDEQFF. In DNA, the CDR3 is TGTGCCAGCAGTTACCTCAGGCGGGGTGATGAGCAGTTCTTC.

The genes are TRBV6-5 and TRBJ2-7; D gene ambiguous. There are 12 residues in the CDR3. With 5 bases removed from V and 0 bases from J, the gap between germline ends came to 5 bases. Germline lookup yields CDR1 MNHEY and CDR2 SVGAGI. This chain's CDR3 is CASSDDSYEQYF. DNA of the CDR3: TGTGCCAGCAGTGATGACTCCTACGAGCAGTACTTC.

V usage is TRBV12-3 or TRBV12-4 and J usage is TRBJ1-6; 8 nucleotides match TRBD1. CDR3 size: 16 residues. V lost 6 bases, J lost 4 bases, and 8 bases stayed unmatched. This chain's CDR3 is CASRRQGLGYNSPLHF. The CDR3 nucleotides are TGTGCCAGCAGGAGACAGGGGTTGGGTTATAATTCACCCCTCCACTTT.

V gene TRBV7-3 combines with J gene TRBJ2-3; the match to TRBD1 covers 9 bases. The J call may be incorrect, as the DNA end agrees better with TRBJ2-1. This CDR3 is built from 15 residues. The germline V gene encodes CDR1 SGHTA and CDR2 FQGTGA. CDR3 sequence: CASSSAGTGSNEQFF. In nucleotides, the CDR3 is TGTGCCAGCAGCTCAGCCGGGACAGGGAGCAATGAGCAGTTCTTC.

The V gene is TRBV6-6, the J gene TRBJ2-1, with a possible D match to TRBD2 (7 bases). TRBJ2-7 explains the end of the DNA better; the J call may be wrong. Looked up from germline, CDR1 is MNHNY and CDR2 is SVGAGI (reference sequence). This CDR3 has 13 amino acids. The DNA of the CDR3 is TGTGCCAGCAGTTACTCCGGGGGGCTCGAGCAGTACTTC. It is translated as CASSYSGGLEQYF.

J is TRBJ2-7 and V is TRBV28; possibly TRBD1 or TRBD2 for D (5 bases each). The J call is in doubt because the DNA end fits TRBJ2-1 better. This CDR3 region has 12 residues. Germline V gene sequence: CDR1 MDHEN, CDR2 SYDVKM. CDR3 sequence reads: CASKGSAETQFF. The CDR3, as DNA: TGTGCCAGCAAGGGGAGCGCGGAGACCCAGTTCTTC.

This clonotype was seen only a few times. V usage is TRBV7-2 and J usage is TRBJ2-3; 7 bases are a match to TRBD2. The CDR3 sequence is 14 residues long. J was trimmed by 14 bases and V by 4 bases; bases with no gene match: 15. CDR1 is SGHTA and CDR2 is FQGNSA in the germline V gene. CDR3 sequence (DNA): TGTGCCAGCAGCTCGACTAGCTTCGCCGGGGAGCTGTATTTT. This gives the protein CASSSTSFAGELYF.

This clonotype was seen repeatedly, ten times or more. V is TRBV10-2 and J is TRBJ2-2, with 9 bases lining up with TRBD2. CDR1 WSHSY and CDR2 SAAADI come from the germline V gene. This CDR3 region has 16 residues. Trimming at V came to 6 bases and at J to 4 bases, leaving 9 bases not matched to a gene. The CDR3 bases are TGCGCCAGCAGGTCCTTAGCGGGAGATTCCACCGGGGAGCTGTTTTTT. Translation: CASRSLAGDSTGELFF.

A note on this clonotype: Because the CDR3 is missing its conserved closing phenylalanine or tryptophan, this is likely a read error. No DNA is shown, since the ends of the CDR3 on it are uncertain; the CDR3 is the one TCRdb lists. This sequence joins TRBV7-3 and TRBJ2-3; the table's D call, TRBD1, was not checked against the DNA. The CDR3 is 16 residues long, ends included. Germline V gene lookup returns CDR1 SGHTA and CDR2 FQGTGA. The CDR3 sequence is CASIRPGQLLRAVLRA.

This chain uses TRBV11-1 with TRBJ2-7; 8 bases match TRBD2. Germline V CDR1 and CDR2: SGHAT, FQDESV (reference sequence). With 6 bases clipped from V and 2 bases from J, the junction kept 3 bases outside the gene matches. The CDR3 sequence is 13 residues long. CDR3 bases: TGTGCCAGCAGTCGGACTAGCACCTACGAGCAGTACTTC. As protein: CASSRTSTYEQYF. Supplemented by reference TRBV11-1 and TRBJ2-7, the full variable domain reads EAEVAQSPRYKITEKSQAVAFWCDPISGHATLYWYRQILGQGPELLVQFQDESVVDDSQLPKDRFSAERLKGVDSTLKIQPAELGDSAMYLCASSRTSTYEQYFGPGTRLTVT.